These 21 T cell receptor beta chains came from one sample sequenced in a study of blood T cell repertoires in COVID-19. Libraries were prepared by immunoSEQ multiplex PCR; TCRdb keeps only in-frame clonotypes and omits some of them. The data show under 250,000 clones, 70% to 90% seen once. The sequencing sample was made of peripheral blood. These receptors were collected from a woman between 45 and 60 years old with active or convalescent COVID-19.

V and J are TRBV2 and TRBJ1-5; D is perhaps TRBD1 (5 bases). The CDR3 has 15 amino acids. The V gene's germline CDR1 is SNHLY and CDR2 FYNNEI. V was pared by 4 bases and J by 6 bases, with 16 bases between. The CDR3 bases are TGTGCCAGCAGTGGGGGCGGGGCTGTCGGTCAGCCCCAGCATTTT. Its protein product is CASSGGGAVGQPQHF.

The chain combines TRBV28 with TRBJ1-1; D not certain. V lost 8 bases to trimming and J lost 1 base, with 5 bases between them. The CDR3 totals 11 residues. Germline CDR1 reads MDHEN; CDR2 reads SYDVKM. In DNA form, the CDR3 reads TGTGCCAGCTACTCGAACACTGAAGCTTTCTTT. As protein: CASYSNTEAFF.

The chain is built from TRBV18 and TRBJ1-6; weak D call: TRBD1 (5 bases). This CDR3 comprises 16 residues. The V gene lost 5 bases and the J gene lost 7 bases, with 18 bases spanning the gap. Looked up from germline, CDR1 is KGHSH and CDR2 is LQKENI. The CDR3 loop reads CASSTNSRVENSPLHF. The CDR3 DNA sequence: TGTGCCAGCTCAACGAATTCCAGGGTTGAGAATTCACCCCTCCACTTT. The whole variable domain, filled in from reference TRBV18 and TRBJ1-6, reads NAGVMQNPRHLVRRRGQEARLRCSPMKGHSHVYWYRQLPEEGLKFMVYLQKENIIDESGMPKERFSAEFPKEGPSILRIQQVVRGDSAAYFCASSTNSRVENSPLHFGNGTRLTVT.

V is TRBV7-3 and J is TRBJ2-1, with D perhaps TRBD2 (5 bases). V was clipped by 5 bases and J by 8 bases, with 7 bases between them. CDR1 SGHTA and CDR2 FQGTGA come from the germline V gene. The CDR3 has 11 amino acids. CDR3 residues: CASSRGDEQFF. The DNA of the CDR3 is TGTGCCAGCAGCCGGGGTGATGAGCAGTTCTTC.

The chain is built from TRBV6-5 and TRBJ1-2; D gene uncertain. From germline, CDR1 is MNHEY and CDR2 SVGAGI. This CDR3 spans 13 amino acids. V gave up 6 bases and J gave up 7 bases, with 15 bases separating them. The CDR3 is CASSPDGSRGYTF. The CDR3 DNA is TGTGCCAGCAGCCCGGACGGGAGCCGTGGCTACACCTTC.

The chain couples TRBV5-4 to TRBJ2-7, with 9 bases identical to TRBD2. Germline CDR1 SGHNT, CDR2 YYREEE (reference sequence). This CDR3 spans 14 amino acids. Trimming at V came to 2 bases and at J to 5 bases, leaving 5 bases not matched to a gene. CDR3 region: CASSFSGRIDEQYF. Written as DNA, the CDR3 is TGTGCCAGCAGCTTTAGCGGGAGAATCGACGAGCAGTACTTC.

The V gene is TRBV6-5, the J gene TRBJ1-6; 9 nucleotides align to TRBD1. Trimming took 0 bases from V and 10 from J; bases not matched to a gene: 4. Germline CDR1 MNHEY, CDR2 SVGAGI. The CDR3 covers 15 residues. DNA for the CDR3: TGTGCCAGCAGTTACTCGATTGGACAGGGGTCACCCCTCCACTTT. As protein: CASSYSIGQGSPLHF.

This chain links TRBV7-6 with TRBJ2-3, with 7 bases matching TRBD2. CDR3 length: 15 amino acids. Germline CDR1 reads SGHVS; CDR2 reads FNYEAQ. V trimming: 5 bases; J trimming: 1 base; junction bases outside the gene matches: 6. The CDR3 loop reads CASSRAGTGTDTQYF. The DNA for the CDR3 is TGTGCCAGCAGCAGAGCGGGAACAGGCACAGATACGCAGTATTTT.

V gene TRBV24-1 combines with J gene TRBJ1-5; no firm D call. The CDR3 runs to 15 residues. Germline-derived CDR1 and CDR2 are KGHDR and SFDVKD. With 5 bases removed from V and 1 base from J, the gap between germline ends came to 11 bases. DNA for the CDR3: TGTGCCACCAGTGGGTCGGTTACGAGCAATCAGCCCCAGCATTTT. Its translation: CATSGSVTSNQPQHF.

Ten or more counts support this clone. This CDR3 reads CANGGYRPYLGSPLHF. Written as DNA, the CDR3 is TGTGCCAACGGGGGATACCGGCCTTACCTTGGATCACCCCTCCACTTT. The genes are TRBV24-1 and TRBJ1-6; the D gene is possibly TRBD1 (5 bases). From germline, CDR1 is KGHDR and CDR2 SFDVKD. V lost 11 bases to trimming and J lost 10 bases, with 26 bases between them. The CDR3 length is 16 residues.

In its sample, this clone was seen once. The sample carries other DNA sequences with the same CDR3. The chain is built from TRBV5-1 and TRBJ1-2; no reliable D call. Germline V lookup: CDR1 SGHRS, CDR2 YFSETQ. This CDR3 region has 14 residues. Deletions cut 0 bases from V and 0 bases from J, with 6 bases between. In DNA, the CDR3 is TGCGCCAGCAGCTTGGAGAGAGCTAACTATGGCTACACCTTC. Protein sequence: CASSLERANYGYTF.

The V call is TRBV14, the J call TRBJ1-4; no clear D gene. The V and J ends lost 2 bases and 8 bases respectively, with 9 bases between them. The CDR3 is 13 amino acids. From germline, CDR1 is SGHDN and CDR2 FVKESK. The CDR3 sequence is CASSQLLSEKLFF. In DNA form, the CDR3 reads TGTGCCAGCAGCCAACTCCTAAGCGAAAAACTGTTTTTT.

In regard to this clone: Other DNA sequences within the sample encode an identical CDR3. The chain employs TRBV5-1 and TRBJ1-5; 8 nucleotides line up with TRBD1. Germline-derived CDR1 and CDR2 are SGHRS and YFSETQ. V lost 3 bases and J lost 4; bases outside the gene matches: 3. This CDR3 spans 14 amino acids. The CDR3 nucleotides read TGCGCCAGCAGCTCAGGACAGGGAAATCAGCCCCAGCATTTT. Translating it yields CASSSGQGNQPQHF.

This clone appeared once. The chain has TRBV15 and TRBJ2-7, with 9 bases aligning to TRBD1. V trimming: 4 bases; J trimming: 4 bases; junction bases outside the gene matches: 8. The CDR3 length is 15 residues. The germline gives CDR1 LNHNV, CDR2 YYDKDF (reference sequence). CDR3 nucleotides: TGTGCCACCAGCAAAGGAGGACAGGGGACTTACGAGCAGTACGTC. Translating it yields CATSKGGQGTYEQYV.

The CDR3 here is CASSPVPDFLIGTF. The CDR3 nucleotides are TGTGCCAGCAGCCCAGTACCGGACTTTTTGATCGGGACCTTC. The rearrangement links TRBV7-9 to TRBJ1-2; no firm D call. The CDR3 extends over 14 amino acids. Germline V gives CDR1 SEHNR, CDR2 FQNEAQ (reference sequence). Between the trimmed V and J ends, which lost 5 bases and 14 bases, there was a span of 24 bases.

This clone was picked up many times. The DNA for the CDR3 is TGCGCCAGCAGCCGTCCATTAGATACGCAGTATTTT. It yields the protein CASSRPLDTQYF. V usage is TRBV4-1 and J usage is TRBJ2-3; D gene uncertain. Trimming took 4 bases from V and 5 from J, leaving 7 bases between them. The length of the CDR3 is 12 residues. Germline V CDR1 and CDR2: MGHRA, YSYEKL.

V usage is TRBV3-1 (or the pseudogene TRBV3-2) and J usage is TRBJ1-3; the D is unclear. Trimming pared 6 bases from V and 8 bases from J, leaving 14 bases between. Germline V gene lookup returns CDR1 LGHDT and CDR2 YNNKEL (reference sequence). This CDR3 comprises 13 residues. CDR3 nucleotide sequence: TGTGCCAGCAGTCTCGTCCCCCGGGACACCATATATTTT. Translated, it gives CASSLVPRDTIYF.

This chain joins TRBV7-2 and TRBJ2-3, with 10 bases aligning to TRBD2. The length of the CDR3 is 16 residues. The trim removed 5 bases at V and 1 base at J, leaving 6 bases unmatched. Germline V gene sequence: CDR1 SGHTA, CDR2 FQGNSA. The CDR3 here is CASSGPGTSGTDTQYF. As DNA, the CDR3 is TGTGCCAGCAGCGGCCCCGGGACTAGCGGCACAGATACGCAGTATTTT.

This clone has more than one count but fewer than ten. The J gene is TRBJ1-2, the V gene TRBV28; unclear D gene. Germline V gene lookup returns CDR1 MDHEN and CDR2 SYDVKM. The V end lost 7 bases, the J end lost 2 bases, and 5 bases lay between the germline ends. The CDR3 has 11 residues. CDR3 sequence reads: CASNTNYGYTF. The CDR3 DNA reads TGTGCCAGCAACACGAACTATGGCTACACCTTC.

V and J are TRBV4-1 and TRBJ2-7; 15 bases align to TRBD2. V was pared by 0 bases and J by 9 bases, with 6 bases of the junction left unmatched. The CDR3 covers 16 residues. The germline V gene encodes CDR1 MGHRA and CDR2 YSYEKL. The CDR3 loop is CASSQDPGLAGGRQYF. The CDR3, as DNA: TGCGCCAGCAGCCAAGATCCCGGACTAGCGGGAGGGAGGCAGTACTTC.

This rearrangement joins TRBV7-2 to TRBJ2-1; 12 nucleotides match TRBD2. The CDR3 is 18 amino acids. Germline loops: CDR1 SGHTA, CDR2 FQGNSA. Trimming removed 5 bases from V and 4 bases from J; junction bases left unmatched: 12. This CDR3 reads CASSTRTSGTLIYNEQFF. The CDR3 nucleotides read TGTGCCAGCAGCACCCGGACTAGCGGGACGTTGATTTACAATGAGCAGTTCTTC. The variable domain in full, completed from reference TRBV7-2 and TRBJ2-1, reads GAGVSQSPSNKVTEKGKDVELRCDPISGHTALYWYRQSLGQGLEFLIYFQGNSAPDKSGLPSDRFSAERTGGSVSTLTIQRTQQEDSAVYLCASSTRTSGTLIYNEQFFGPGTRLTVL.